The clone carrying this T cell receptor (beta chain) was seen only a few times. Its antigen is not known. The CDR3 sequence is 12 residues long. Germline-derived CDR1 and CDR2 are SGHRS and YFSETQ. V was shortened by 0 bases and J by 6 bases, with 6 bases between the two germline ends. The data stem from a study of T cell responses to AZD1222 COVID-19 vaccine. About the research overall: Second doses that came at about 4 or about 12 weeks were put together. Regarding the study as a whole: The study found Spike-specific TCR breadth and depth rose after two AZD1222 doses. Unmutated variant regions are reportedly the target of nearly half of TCRs that are spike-specific.

Profiled with immunoSEQ multiplex PCR; TCRdb holds only in-frame clones, not every one. This sample has approximately 110,000 clones, with 65% to 85% found just once. The rearrangement links TRBV5-1 to TRBJ1-1; D unresolved. The clonotype comes from an adult in good health. The source material was peripheral blood, sampled on day 0 of AZD1222 vaccination. The CDR3 here is CASSLDGPEAFF. The CDR3 nucleotides read TGCGCCAGCAGCTTGGATGGGCCTGAAGCTTTCTTT.